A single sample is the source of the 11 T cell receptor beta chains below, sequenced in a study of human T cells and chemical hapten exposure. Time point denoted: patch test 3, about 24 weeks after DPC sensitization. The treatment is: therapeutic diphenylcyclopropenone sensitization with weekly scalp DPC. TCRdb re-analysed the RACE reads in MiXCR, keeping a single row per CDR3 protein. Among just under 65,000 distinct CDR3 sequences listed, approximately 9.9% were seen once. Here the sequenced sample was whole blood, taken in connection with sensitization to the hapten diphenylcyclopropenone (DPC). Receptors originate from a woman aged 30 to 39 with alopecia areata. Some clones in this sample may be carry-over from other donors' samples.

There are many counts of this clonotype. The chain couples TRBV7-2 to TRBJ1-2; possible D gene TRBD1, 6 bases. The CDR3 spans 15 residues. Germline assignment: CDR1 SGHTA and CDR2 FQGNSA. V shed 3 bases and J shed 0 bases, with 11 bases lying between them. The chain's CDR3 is CASSFTGTTNYGYTF. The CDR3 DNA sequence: TGTGCCAGCAGCTTTACAGGGACGACTAACTATGGCTACACCTTC.

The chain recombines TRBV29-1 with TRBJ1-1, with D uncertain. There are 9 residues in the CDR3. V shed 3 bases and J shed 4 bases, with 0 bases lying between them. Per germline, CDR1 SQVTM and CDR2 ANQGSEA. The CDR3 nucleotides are TGCAGCGTTGACACTGAAGCTTTCTTT. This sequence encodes CSVDTEAFF.

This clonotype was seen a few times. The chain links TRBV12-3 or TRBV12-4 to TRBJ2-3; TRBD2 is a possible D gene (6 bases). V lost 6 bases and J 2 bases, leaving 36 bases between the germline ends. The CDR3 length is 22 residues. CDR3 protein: CASRKNTPGTFRSSRYTDTQYF. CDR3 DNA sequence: TGTGCCAGCAGGAAAAACACCCCCGGGACTTTTCGAAGCTCGCGATACACAGATACGCAGTATTTT.

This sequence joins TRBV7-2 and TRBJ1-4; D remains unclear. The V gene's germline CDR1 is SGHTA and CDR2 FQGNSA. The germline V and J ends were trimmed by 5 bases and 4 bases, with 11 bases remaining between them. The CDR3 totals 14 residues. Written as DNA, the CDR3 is TGTGCCAGCAGCCTCGGCAGGAATAATGAAAAACTGTTTTTT. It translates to CASSLGRNNEKLFF.

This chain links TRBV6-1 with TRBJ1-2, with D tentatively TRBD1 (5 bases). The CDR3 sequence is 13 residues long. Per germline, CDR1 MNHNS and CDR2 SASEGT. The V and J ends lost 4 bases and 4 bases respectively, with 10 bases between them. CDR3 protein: CASSVGQIYGYTF. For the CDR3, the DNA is TGTGCCAGCAGTGTGGGGCAGATCTATGGCTACACCTTC.

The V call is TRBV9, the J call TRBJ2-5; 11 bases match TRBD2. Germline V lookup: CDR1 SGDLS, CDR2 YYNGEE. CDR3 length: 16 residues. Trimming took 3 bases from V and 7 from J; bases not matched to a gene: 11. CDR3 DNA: TGTGCCAGCAGCGCCGGGACTAGCGGAGGAGGAGGGACCCAGTACTTC. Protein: CASSAGTSGGGGTQYF.

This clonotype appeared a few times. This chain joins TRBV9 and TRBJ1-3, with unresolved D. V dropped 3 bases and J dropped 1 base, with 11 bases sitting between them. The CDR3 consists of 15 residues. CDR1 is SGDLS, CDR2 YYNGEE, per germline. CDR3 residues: CASSAFPQSGNTIYF. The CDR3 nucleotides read TGTGCCAGCAGCGCATTCCCCCAGTCTGGAAACACCATATATTTT.

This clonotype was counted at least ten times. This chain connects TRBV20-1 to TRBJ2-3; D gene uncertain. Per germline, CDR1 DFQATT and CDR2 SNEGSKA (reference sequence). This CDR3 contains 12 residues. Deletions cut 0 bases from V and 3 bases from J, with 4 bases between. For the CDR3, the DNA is TGCAGTGCTAGAGATGGGACAGATACGCAGTATTTT. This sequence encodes CSARDGTDTQYF.

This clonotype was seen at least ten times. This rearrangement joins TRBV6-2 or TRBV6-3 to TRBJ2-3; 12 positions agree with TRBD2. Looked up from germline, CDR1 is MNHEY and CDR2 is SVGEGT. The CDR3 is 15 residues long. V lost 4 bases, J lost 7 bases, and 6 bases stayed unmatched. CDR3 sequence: CASSLTSGRTHTQYF. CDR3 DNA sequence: TGTGCCAGCAGTTTGACTAGCGGGAGAACTCATACGCAGTATTTT.

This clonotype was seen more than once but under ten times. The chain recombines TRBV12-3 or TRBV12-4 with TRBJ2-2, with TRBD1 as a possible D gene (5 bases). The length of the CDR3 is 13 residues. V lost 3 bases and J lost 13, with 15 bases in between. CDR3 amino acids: CASSFTPAGSLFF. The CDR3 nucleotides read TGTGCCAGCAGTTTTACCCCGGCAGGGTCGCTGTTTTTT.

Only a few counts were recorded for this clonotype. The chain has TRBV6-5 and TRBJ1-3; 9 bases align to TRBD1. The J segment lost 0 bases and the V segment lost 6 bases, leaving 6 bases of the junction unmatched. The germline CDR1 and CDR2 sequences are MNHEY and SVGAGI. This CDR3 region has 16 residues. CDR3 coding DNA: TGTGCCAGCAGACCACAGGGGGCCTACTCTGGAAACACCATATATTTT. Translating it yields CASRPQGAYSGNTIYF.